The 9 T cell receptor beta chains listed next were all sequenced from one sample in a study of cytomegalovirus exposure and HLA in healthy donors. Sequencing was performed with immunoSEQ multiplex PCR; in TCRdb, only in-frame clones are kept and a portion is missing. The sample contains 350,000 or so clones, 70% to 90% of which appear only once. Material: PBMCs. The origin of the receptors is a woman under 30 in good health and CMV-seronegative.

The chain has TRBV25-1 and TRBJ2-3; D is unclear. In germline, CDR1 is MGHDK, CDR2 SYGVNS. The CDR3 runs to 13 residues. The V gene lost 3 bases and the J gene lost 9 bases, with 13 bases spanning the gap. The CDR3 protein is CASSDGSAGTQYF. The CDR3 DNA is TGTGCCAGCAGTGACGGGTCTGCCGGGACGCAGTATTTT. The full variable domain, with the rest looked up from reference TRBV25-1 and TRBJ2-3, is EADIYQTPRYLVIGTGKKITLECSQTMGHDKMYWYQQDPGMELHLIHYSYGVNSTEKGDLSSESTVSRIRTEHFPLTLESARPSHTSQYLCASSDGSAGTQYFGPGTRLTVL.

This chain uses TRBV5-4 with TRBJ1-5; D is undetermined. The ends were cut back, 4 bases at V and 3 bases at J, with 14 bases in the middle. This CDR3 is 15 amino acids long. The germline V gene has CDR1 SGHNT and CDR2 YYREEE (reference sequence). CDR3 nucleotide sequence: TGTGCCAGCAGCCAAGTGGCCGGGTTCAATCAGCCCCAGCATTTT. As protein: CASSQVAGFNQPQHF.

The chain combines TRBV5-1 with TRBJ2-5; 8 nucleotides line up with TRBD1. V lost 4 bases and J lost 4; bases outside the gene matches: 9. CDR3 size: 15 residues. CDR1 and CDR2 from the germline V gene are SGHRS and YFSETQ. CDR3 sequence: CASSPGTGGAETQYF. CDR3 in DNA: TGCGCCAGCAGCCCAGGGACAGGTGGGGCAGAGACCCAGTACTTC.

The chain employs TRBV5-6 and TRBJ2-7, with a weak D call TRBD1 (6 bases). Germline V gene data show CDR1 as SGHDT and CDR2 as YYEEEE. Trimming took off 4 bases at V and 7 bases at J, with 15 bases between the two ends. The CDR3 extends over 13 amino acids. The CDR3 here is CASSPWGLGEQYF. The DNA of the CDR3 is TGTGCCAGCAGCCCCTGGGGGCTCGGGGAGCAGTACTTC.

This chain links TRBV25-1 with TRBJ2-5; a weak D match, TRBD2 (5 bases). With 0 bases removed from V and 4 bases from J, the gap between germline ends came to 6 bases. The CDR3 contains 13 residues. Germline V gene lookup returns CDR1 MGHDK and CDR2 SYGVNS. The CDR3 loop reads CASSEYGRETQYF. In DNA, the CDR3 is TGTGCCAGCAGTGAATATGGGAGAGAGACCCAGTACTTC.

V is TRBV10-3 and J is TRBJ1-5, with 8 bases lining up with TRBD1. In germline, CDR1 is ENHRY, CDR2 SYGVKD. V trimming: 7 bases; J trimming: 5 bases; junction bases outside the gene matches: 4. The CDR3 length is 13 residues. In DNA, the CDR3 is TGTGCCATCAAGAAGACAGGGGATCAGCCCCAGCATTTT. The encoded protein is CAIKKTGDQPQHF.

In this sample, this clone turned up a few times. The chain is built from TRBV10-3 and TRBJ2-7; the D gene is possibly TRBD2 (6 bases). The CDR3 covers 15 residues. Trimming cost V 4 bases and J 2 bases, with 15 bases left between them. Per germline, CDR1 ENHRY and CDR2 SYGVKD. The chain's CDR3 is CAISADRDFTYEQYF. CDR3 nucleotides: TGTGCCATCAGTGCCGATAGGGACTTCACCTACGAGCAGTACTTC.

The chain couples TRBV2 to TRBJ2-2; D unclear. CDR3 length: 13 residues. The V end lost 6 bases, the J end lost 3 bases, and 8 bases lay between the germline ends. Germline V lookup: CDR1 SNHLY, CDR2 FYNNEI. The CDR3 spells CASSTEHTGELFF. DNA for the CDR3: TGTGCCAGCAGCACTGAGCACACCGGGGAGCTGTTTTTT.

The chain recombines TRBV30 with TRBJ1-5; a possible D gene is TRBD1 (5 bases). V was clipped by 1 base and J by 1 base, with 14 bases between them. Germline V gene data show CDR1 as GTSNPN and CDR2 as SVGIG (reference sequence). This CDR3 region has 16 residues. The CDR3 loop is CAWSAPQGASNQPQHF. For the CDR3, the DNA is TGTGCCTGGAGTGCGCCCCAGGGTGCCAGCAATCAGCCCCAGCATTTT.